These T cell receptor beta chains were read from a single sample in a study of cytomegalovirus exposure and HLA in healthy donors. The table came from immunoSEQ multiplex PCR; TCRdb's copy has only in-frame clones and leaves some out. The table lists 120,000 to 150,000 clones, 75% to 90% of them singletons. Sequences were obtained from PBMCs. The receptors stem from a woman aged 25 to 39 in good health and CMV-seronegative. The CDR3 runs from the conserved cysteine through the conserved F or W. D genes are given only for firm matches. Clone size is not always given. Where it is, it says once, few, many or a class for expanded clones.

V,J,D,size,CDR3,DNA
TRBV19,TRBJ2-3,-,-,CASSTAGGDTQYF,TGTGCCAGTAGTACAGCAGGGGGGGATACGCAGTATTTT
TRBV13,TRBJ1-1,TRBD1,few,CASSGQGRGNTEAFF,TGTGCCAGCAGCGGACAGGGGAGGGGGAACACTGAAGCTTTCTTT
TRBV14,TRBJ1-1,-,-,CASSQVGGGAEAFF,TGTGCCAGCAGCCAAGTTGGAGGGGGGGCTGAAGCTTTCTTT
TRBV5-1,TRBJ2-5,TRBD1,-,CASSSEAGGEQYF,TGCGCCAGCAGCTCGGAGGCAGGGGGTGAGCAGTACTTC
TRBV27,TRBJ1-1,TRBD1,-,CASSSVGQVNTEAFF,TGTGCCAGCAGTTCTGTAGGACAGGTGAACACTGAAGCTTTCTTT
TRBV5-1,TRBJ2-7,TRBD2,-,CASSVAGGPYEQYF,TGCGCCAGCAGTGTAGCGGGAGGGCCCTACGAGCAGTACTTC
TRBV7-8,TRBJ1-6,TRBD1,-,CASSLDRDSASYNSPLHF,TGTGCCAGCAGCTTAGACCGGGACAGTGCCTCCTATAATTCACCCCTCCACTTT
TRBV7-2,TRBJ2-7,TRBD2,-,CASSLKRGIPSEQYF,TGTGCCAGCAGCTTAAAGCGGGGAATCCCCTCCGAGCAGTACTTC
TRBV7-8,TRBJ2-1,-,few,CASSPPGLYNEQFF,TGTGCCAGCAGCCCTCCCGGACTTTACAATGAGCAGTTCTTC
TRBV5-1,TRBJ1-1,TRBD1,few,CASSSSGTGAYTEAFF,TGCGCCAGCAGCTCCTCGGGGACAGGAGCCTACACTGAAGCTTTCTTT
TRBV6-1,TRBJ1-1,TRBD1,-,CASSTQGGNTEAFF,TGTGCCAGCAGCACACAGGGGGGAAACACTGAAGCTTTCTTT
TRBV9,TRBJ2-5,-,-,CASSSVTQETQYF,TGTGCCAGCAGCAGCGTGACCCAAGAGACCCAGTACTTC
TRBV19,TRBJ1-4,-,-,CASSNPADSATNEKLFF,TGTGCCAGTAGTAATCCCGCCGACTCTGCAACTAATGAAAAACTGTTTTTT
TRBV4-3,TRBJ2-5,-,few,CASSLSRGGGQETQYF,TGCGCCAGCAGCCTTTCCAGAGGGGGGGGCCAGGAGACCCAGTACTTC
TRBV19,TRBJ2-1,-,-,CASSIAGNEQFF,TGTGCCAGTAGTATCGCCGGGAATGAGCAGTTCTTC
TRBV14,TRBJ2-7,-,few,CASSQFSGSMYEQYF,TGTGCCAGCAGCCAATTCTCCGGGAGTATGTACGAGCAGTACTTC
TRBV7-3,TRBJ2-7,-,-,CASRKDMFYEQYF,TGTGCCAGCAGGAAGGACATGTTCTACGAGCAGTACTTC
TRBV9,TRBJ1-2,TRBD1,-,CASSDWDRAGRGYTF,TGTGCCAGCAGCGACTGGGACAGGGCCGGGAGAGGCTACACCTTC
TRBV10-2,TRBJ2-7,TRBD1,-,CASRDRGRNSWEQYF,TGCGCCAGCAGGGACAGGGGAAGGAACTCGTGGGAGCAGTACTTC
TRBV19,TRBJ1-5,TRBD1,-,CASSPGTGAISNQPQHF,TGTGCCAGTAGTCCCGGGACAGGGGCTATAAGCAATCAGCCCCAGCATTTT
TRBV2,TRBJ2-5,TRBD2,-,CASSSTRGGRLQETQYF,TGTGCCAGCAGTTCTACCCGGGGGGGCAGACTCCAAGAGACCCAGTACTTC
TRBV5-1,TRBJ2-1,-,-,CASSLAQGSYNEQFF,TGCGCCAGCAGCTTGGCCCAGGGGTCCTACAATGAGCAGTTCTTC
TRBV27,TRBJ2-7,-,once,CASSDGSGYEQYF,TGTGCCAGCAGTGACGGGAGCGGATACGAGCAGTACTTC
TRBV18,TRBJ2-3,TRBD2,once,CASSPLGLAGGPHTQYF,TGTGCCAGCTCACCACTGGGACTAGCGGGAGGGCCGCATACGCAGTATTTT
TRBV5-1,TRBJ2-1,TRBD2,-,CASSPPGTSGHNEQFF,TGCGCCAGCAGCCCCCCCGGGACTAGCGGCCACAATGAGCAGTTCTTC
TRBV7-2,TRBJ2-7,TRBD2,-,CASSLAGGGSGGEQYF,TGTGCCAGCAGCTTAGCGGGTGGAGGTAGCGGGGGCGAGCAGTACTTC
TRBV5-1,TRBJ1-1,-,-,CASSLGQVVNTEAFF,TGCGCCAGCAGCTTGGGACAGGTAGTGAACACTGAAGCTTTCTTT
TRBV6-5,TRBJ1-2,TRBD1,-,CASSGEGTVDGYTF,TGTGCCAGCAGTGGCGAGGGGACAGTCGATGGCTACACCTTC
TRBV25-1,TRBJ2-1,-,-,CASSESLGEQFF,TGTGCCAGCAGTGAATCGCTAGGCGAGCAGTTCTTC
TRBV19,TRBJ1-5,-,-,CASSIGQKGKPQHF,TGTGCCAGTAGTATAGGACAGAAGGGGAAGCCCCAGCATTTT
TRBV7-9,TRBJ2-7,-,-,CASSLHAGYEQYF,TGTGCCAGCAGCCTACACGCGGGATACGAGCAGTACTTC
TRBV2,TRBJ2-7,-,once,CASSVFPGRSYEQYF,TGTGCCAGCAGTGTATTCCCAGGCCGCTCCTACGAGCAGTACTTC
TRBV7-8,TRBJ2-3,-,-,CASSLTGESRTDTQYF,TGTGCCAGCAGCCTGACGGGAGAATCAAGAACAGATACGCAGTATTTT
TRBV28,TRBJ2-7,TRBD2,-,CASRPTSGRPYEQYF,TGTGCCAGCAGACCCACTAGCGGGAGGCCCTACGAGCAGTACTTC
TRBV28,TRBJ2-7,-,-,CASSITGLYEQYF,TGTGCCAGCAGTATTACAGGGTTGTACGAGCAGTACTTC
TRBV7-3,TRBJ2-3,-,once,CASSSPSSRNTQYF,TGTGCCAGCAGCTCCCCGAGTAGCCGGAATACGCAGTATTTT
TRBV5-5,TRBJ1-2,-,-,CASSSTEKYGYTF,TGTGCCAGCAGCTCAACAGAAAAGTATGGCTACACCTTC
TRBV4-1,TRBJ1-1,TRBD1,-,CASSPTGRTGGKGRAEAFF,TGCGCCAGCAGCCCCACAGGGCGGACAGGGGGCAAGGGAAGGGCTGAAGCTTTCTTT
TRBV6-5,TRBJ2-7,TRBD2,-,CASSRRVAGADEQYF,TGTGCCAGCAGTCGGCGGGTAGCGGGGGCCGACGAGCAGTACTTC
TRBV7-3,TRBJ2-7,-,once,CASSLDRGGDEQYF,TGTGCCAGCAGCTTAGACAGGGGAGGGGACGAGCAGTACTTC
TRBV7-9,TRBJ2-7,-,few,CASSLAAKPYEQYF,TGTGCCAGCAGCTTAGCTGCGAAGCCCTACGAGCAGTACTTC
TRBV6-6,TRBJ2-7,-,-,CASSYRRGREQYF,TGTGCCAGCAGTTACAGGAGGGGCCGCGAGCAGTACTTC
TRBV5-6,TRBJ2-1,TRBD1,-,CASSSLGDSSYNEQFF,TGTGCCAGCAGCTCATTGGGGGACAGTTCCTACAATGAGCAGTTCTTC
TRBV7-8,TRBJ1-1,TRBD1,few,CASSLLTGVETEAFF,TGTGCCAGCAGCTTATTAACAGGGGTAGAAACTGAAGCTTTCTTT
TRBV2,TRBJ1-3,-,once,CASSDGVSFSGNTIYF,TGTGCCAGCAGTGACGGTGTCTCCTTCTCTGGAAACACCATATATTTT
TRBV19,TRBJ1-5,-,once,CASQSVARRRARQPQHF,TGTGCCAGTCAATCAGTCGCTCGACGGCGGGCAAGACAGCCCCAGCATTTT
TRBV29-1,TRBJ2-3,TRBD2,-,CSVEIEAGTSGYRTDTQYF,TGCAGCGTTGAAATCGAGGCCGGGACTAGCGGGTACCGCACAGATACGCAGTATTTT
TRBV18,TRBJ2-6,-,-,CASSARQVRANVLTF,TGTGCCAGCTCTGCCCGACAGGTTCGGGCCAACGTCCTGACTTTC
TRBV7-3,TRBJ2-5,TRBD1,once,CASSEGAQETQYF,TGTGCCAGCAGCGAGGGGGCTCAAGAGACCCAGTACTTC
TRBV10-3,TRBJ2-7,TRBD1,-,CAIRTDRGSYEQYF,TGTGCCATCAGAACGGACAGGGGGTCCTACGAGCAGTACTTC
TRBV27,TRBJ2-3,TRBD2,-,CASSFLLAGAVDTQYF,TGTGCCAGCAGTTTTTTACTAGCGGGGGCGGTCGATACGCAGTATTTT
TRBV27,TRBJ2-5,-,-,CASSFMETQYF,TGTGCCAGCAGTTTTATGGAGACCCAGTACTTC